This entry describes one T cell receptor beta chain. Its antigen is as yet unknown. Analyses pooled second doses at about 4 or about 12 weeks. The data derive from a study of T cell responses to AZD1222 COVID-19 vaccine. Overall study findings and caveats: Donor demographics were predominantly white British with a female majority; clonal diversity may be underestimated. Repertoires in all cases were sampled only once the peak T cell response had passed.

Only in-frame clones appear in the TCRdb table, and some are missing; sequencing was by immunoSEQ multiplex PCR. The sample gives 150,000 to 200,000 clones, 85% to 90% of which show up once; around a tenth is in the top ten. The CDR3 runs 13 residues. Germline V gives CDR1 SGHRS, CDR2 YFSETQ. Trimming stripped 0 bases from V and 6 bases from J, with 7 bases between. The sample here was peripheral blood, taken 28 days after the second AZD1222 dose. This chain links TRBV5-1 with TRBJ2-1; D gene uncertain. The sequence came from an adult who received the AZD1222 COVID-19 vaccine. The CDR3 here is CASSLVGRNEQFF. CDR3 nucleotide sequence: TGCGCCAGCAGCTTGGTAGGTCGCAATGAGCAGTTCTTC.